This is a list of T cell receptor beta chains from one sample in a study of CXCR3-negative and CXCR3-positive naive CD8 T cells. TCRdb reprocessed the 5' RACE reads and keeps a single row for each CDR3 protein, giving no DNA. The sample yields some 100,000 distinct CDR3 sequences, of which the top ten take up about 0.35%. The sequencing input was naive CXCR3+ CD8+ T cells from blood. The receptors originated from a human donor in good health. Some clones in this sample may be carry-over from other donors' samples. The CDR3 runs from the conserved cysteine through the conserved F or W.

v_call	j_call	cdr3_length	cdr3_aa
TRBV4-3	TRBJ2-7	15	CASSQDGGFPYEQYF
TRBV9	TRBJ2-1	13	CASSVLRADEQFF
TRBV19	TRBJ2-1	15	CASSMEGSSYNEQFF
TRBV21-1	TRBJ2-5	20	CASSKEGRSCTSGAQETQYF
TRBV29-1	TRBJ2-1	13	CSVEKGAKNEQFF
TRBV5-6	TRBJ2-2	15	CASSLAGLAAGELFF
TRBV3-1	TRBJ1-1	14	CASSQDQKNTEAFF
TRBV7-2	TRBJ2-7	14	CASTIFGPSYEQYF
TRBV20-1	TRBJ2-3	16	CSARAGDGPSTDTQYF
TRBV11-2	TRBJ2-7	14	CASSFLLGGYEQYF
TRBV7-8	TRBJ1-2	15	CASSSGTTTLYGYTF
TRBV28	TRBJ2-7	14	CASSTLASRYEQYF
TRBV7-8	TRBJ1-1	14	CASSLQGTGTEAFF
TRBV27	TRBJ2-3	15	CASSLRQGAPLGQYF
TRBV4-1	TRBJ1-6	20	CASSQDFIAGKRTYNSPLHF
TRBV20-1	TRBJ2-1	15	CSARDRAGYYNEQFF
TRBV7-9	TRBJ1-6	16	CASSPGTTAVNSPLHF
TRBV29-1	TRBJ1-1	13	CSVLGGLNTEAFF